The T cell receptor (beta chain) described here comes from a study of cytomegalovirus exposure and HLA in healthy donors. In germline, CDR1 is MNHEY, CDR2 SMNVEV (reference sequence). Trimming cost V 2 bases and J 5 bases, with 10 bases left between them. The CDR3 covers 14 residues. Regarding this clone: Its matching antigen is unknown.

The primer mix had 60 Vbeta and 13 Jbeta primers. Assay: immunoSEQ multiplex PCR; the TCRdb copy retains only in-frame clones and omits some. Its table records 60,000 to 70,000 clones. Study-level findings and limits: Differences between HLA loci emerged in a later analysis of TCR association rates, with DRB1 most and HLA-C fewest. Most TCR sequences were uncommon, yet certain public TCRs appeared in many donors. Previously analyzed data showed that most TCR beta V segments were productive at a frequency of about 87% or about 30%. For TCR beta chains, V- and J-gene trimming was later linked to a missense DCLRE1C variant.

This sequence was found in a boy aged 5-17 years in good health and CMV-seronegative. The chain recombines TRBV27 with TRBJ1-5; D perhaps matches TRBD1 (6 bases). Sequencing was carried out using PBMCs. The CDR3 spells CASSLRGGDQPQHF. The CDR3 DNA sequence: TGTGCCAGCAGTTTAAGGGGGGGAGATCAGCCCCAGCATTTT.